The sequence of this T cell receptor beta chain was determined in a study of T cell repertoires in cytomegalovirus infection. Turning to the study itself: Researchers turned to recently identified HLA-C-restricted CMV epitopes as well as well-studied HLA-B-restricted ones.

TCRdb re-called the reads with MiXCR, one entry per CDR3 protein. The sample contains about 150,000 distinct CDR3 sequences, around 32% of which appear only once. This clonotype was found a few times. As yet, its antigen is unknown. The CDR3 covers 16 residues. Losses at the gene ends were 8 bases for V and 0 bases for J; bases not matched to a gene: 10. Germline CDR1 reads MDHEN; CDR2 reads SYDVKM. The V gene is TRBV28, the J gene TRBJ1-5; 7 nucleotides agree with TRBD1. The material sequenced was CD8+ T cells from cultured PBMCs, taken from culture after CMV antigen stimulation. This receptor was identified in a human donor in good health (CMV status not recorded). Some clones in this sample may be carry-over from other donors' samples. The CDR3 loop reads CASSSGGTDSNQPQHF. The CDR3 DNA follows: TGTGCCAGCTCCAGCGGTGGGACAGATAGCAATCAGCCCCAGCATTTT.